This T cell receptor (beta chain) was observed in a study of cytomegalovirus exposure and HLA in healthy donors. About the research overall: Earlier, 150 million to 200 million T cells were analyzed, and more than 100 million unique TCR beta sequences were found among them.

This clone has just a few counts. Its antigen is not identified. This CDR3 has 14 residues. The germline gives CDR1 SGHTA, CDR2 FQGNSA. After removal of 5 bases from V and 4 bases from J, the junction contained 6 bases not matched to a gene. The PCR contained 60 Vbeta and 13 Jbeta primers. The protocol was immunoSEQ multiplex PCR, while the TCRdb copy is restricted to in-frame clones and leaves out a portion. Of 300,000 or so clones listed, almost 85% are singletons. General study findings and limits: Across donors, sequencing depth was assumed by presence/absence analyses to be roughly uniform. In a later analysis, at a false discovery rate of 0.05, roughly 17,000 TCR beta sequences were associated with HLA alleles.

The V gene is TRBV7-2, the J gene TRBJ2-5, with 8 bases identical to TRBD2. What was sequenced was PBMCs. The clonotype was recovered from a woman aged 40 to 50 in good health and CMV-seropositive. CDR3 sequence (DNA): TGTGCCAGCAGCGCGATGGGACTAGGAGAGACCCAGTACTTC. Its translation is CASSAMGLGETQYF.